A selection of T cell receptor beta chains follows, all from one sample in a study of blood T cell repertoires in COVID-19. Generated by immunoSEQ multiplex PCR, the TCRdb table keeps only in-frame clones and is missing some. The table shows 110,000 to 150,000 clones, with about 82% occurring only once. Sequencing used peripheral blood. These receptors all come from a man aged 50-60 years with acute or convalescent COVID-19. CDR3s include the opening cysteine and the closing phenylalanine or tryptophan. D genes are given only for firm matches. Clone sizes are given selectively: once, few, many, or a class where the clone is expanded.

D: TRBD1
V: TRBV6-5
J: TRBJ1-5
size: NA
CDR3: CASRRDWTGDQPQHF
DNA: TGTGCCAGCAGACGCGATTGGACAGGGGATCAGCCCCAGCATTTT

D: NA
V: TRBV6-5
J: TRBJ1-2
size: once
CDR3: CASSSGSNYGYTF
DNA: TGTGCCAGCAGTTCAGGGTCCAACTATGGCTACACCTTC

D: NA
V: TRBV6-5
J: TRBJ1-1
size: NA
CDR3: CASSWFLGATEAFF
DNA: TGTGCCAGCAGTTGGTTTTTGGGGGCCACTGAAGCTTTCTTT

D: TRBD2
V: TRBV7-9
J: TRBJ2-7
size: NA
CDR3: CASSLGTLGLADYEQYF
DNA: TGTGCCAGCAGCTTAGGAACCCTTGGACTAGCGGATTACGAGCAGTACTTC

D: NA
V: TRBV2
J: TRBJ1-4
size: NA
CDR3: CASLLTGRGEKLFF
DNA: TGTGCCAGCCTATTGACAGGTCGGGGTGAAAAACTGTTTTTT

D: NA
V: TRBV5-1
J: TRBJ1-6
size: NA
CDR3: CASSPGTENSPLHF
DNA: TGCGCCAGCAGCCCCGGGACTGAGAATTCACCCCTCCACTTT

D: NA
V: TRBV6-5
J: TRBJ1-2
size: NA
CDR3: CASSRGVGGYTF
DNA: TGTGCCAGCAGTCGGGGGGTTGGCGGCTACACCTTC

D: NA
V: TRBV18
J: TRBJ1-1
size: NA
CDR3: CASSPGQNTEAFF
DNA: TGTGCCAGCTCACCTGGCCAGAACACTGAAGCTTTCTTT

D: TRBD2
V: TRBV2
J: TRBJ2-7
size: NA
CDR3: CASSEWGLGGEQYF
DNA: TGTGCCAGCAGTGAATGGGGACTAGGGGGCGAGCAGTACTTC

D: TRBD1
V: TRBV2
J: TRBJ1-1
size: few
CDR3: CARGVLDRATEAFF
DNA: TGTGCCAGAGGGGTCCTGGACAGGGCCACTGAAGCTTTCTTT

D: TRBD2
V: TRBV7-7
J: TRBJ2-1
size: NA
CDR3: CASSLRREGYNEQFF
DNA: TGTGCTAGCAGCCTGAGGCGGGAGGGTTACAATGAGCAGTTCTTC

D: TRBD1
V: TRBV25-1
J: TRBJ1-4
size: NA
CDR3: CASSDQTGADEKLFF
DNA: TGTGCCAGCAGTGATCAGACAGGGGCAGATGAAAAACTGTTTTTT

D: TRBD1
V: TRBV3-1/TRBV3-2
J: TRBJ2-7
size: NA
CDR3: CASSQSRTGDPYEQYF
DNA: TGTGCCAGCAGCCAAAGCCGGACAGGGGATCCCTACGAGCAGTACTTC

D: TRBD2
V: TRBV5-6
J: TRBJ2-1
size: NA
CDR3: CASSNGLAGVQQFF
DNA: TGTGCCAGCAGCAACGGACTAGCGGGAGTTCAGCAGTTCTTC

D: NA
V: TRBV24-1
J: TRBJ1-4
size: once
CDR3: CATSDFSMGAKREKLFF
DNA: TGTGCCACCAGTGATTTTAGTATGGGGGCGAAACGTGAAAAACTGTTTTTT

D: NA
V: TRBV4-2
J: TRBJ1-1
size: few
CDR3: CASSQLGRNTEAFF
DNA: TGTGCCAGCAGCCAATTGGGCAGGAACACTGAAGCTTTCTTT

D: TRBD2
V: TRBV6-6
J: TRBJ2-7
size: many
CDR3: CASSYSGGRSGYEQYF
DNA: TGTGCCAGCAGTTACTCGGGCGGGAGATCCGGCTACGAGCAGTACTTC

D: NA
V: TRBV2
J: TRBJ1-1
size: NA
CDR3: CASRGDWGNTEAFF
DNA: TGTGCCAGCAGGGGGGACTGGGGTAACACTGAAGCTTTCTTT

D: TRBD1
V: TRBV6-5
J: TRBJ2-1
size: NA
CDR3: CASTSTGESYNEQFF
DNA: TGTGCCAGCACCTCGACAGGGGAGTCCTACAATGAGCAGTTCTTC

D: NA
V: TRBV10-3
J: TRBJ1-2
size: NA
CDR3: CAITDTTYGYTF
DNA: TGTGCCATAACGGACACCACCTATGGCTACACCTTC

D: NA
V: TRBV5-4
J: TRBJ2-3
size: NA
CDR3: CASRLDSRGTDTQYF
DNA: TGTGCCAGCAGACTGGACAGTAGAGGCACAGATACGCAGTATTTT

D: NA
V: TRBV7-9
J: TRBJ2-3
size: NA
CDR3: CASSHSRGRSDDTQYF
DNA: TGTGCCAGCAGCCATTCCCGGGGAAGGTCCGACGATACGCAGTATTTT

D: NA
V: TRBV18
J: TRBJ1-1
size: NA
CDR3: CASSSREVAFF
DNA: TGTGCCAGCTCATCTAGGGAGGTCGCTTTCTTT

D: NA
V: TRBV6-5
J: TRBJ1-5
size: NA
CDR3: CASNRANQPQHF
DNA: TGTGCCAGCAACAGGGCCAATCAGCCCCAGCATTTT

D: NA
V: TRBV5-6
J: TRBJ1-5
size: few
CDR3: CASSLGAGASGPQHF
DNA: TGTGCCAGCAGCTTGGGAGCCGGAGCTTCGGGGCCCCAGCATTTT

D: NA
V: TRBV5-1
J: TRBJ1-2
size: NA
CDR3: CASSFSGTNGYTF
DNA: TGCGCCAGCAGCTTTTCGGGAACGAATGGCTACACCTTC

D: TRBD1
V: TRBV3-1/TRBV3-2
J: TRBJ1-2
size: NA
CDR3: CASSQSPGQPAGYTF
DNA: TGTGCCAGCAGCCAAAGTCCGGGACAGCCAGCTGGCTACACCTTC

D: NA
V: TRBV6-5
J: TRBJ2-2
size: few
CDR3: CASSYRSGELFF
DNA: TGTGCCAGCAGTTACAGGAGCGGGGAGCTGTTTTTT

D: NA
V: TRBV3-1/TRBV3-2
J: TRBJ2-2
size: NA
CDR3: CASSQEGWATGELFF
DNA: TGTGCCAGCAGCCAAGAGGGCTGGGCCACCGGGGAGCTGTTTTTT

D: TRBD1
V: TRBV11-1
J: TRBJ1-1
size: NA
CDR3: CASTPQTGWDTEAFF
DNA: TGTGCCAGCACCCCTCAGACAGGGTGGGACACTGAAGCTTTCTTT

D: TRBD1
V: TRBV5-1
J: TRBJ2-3
size: NA
CDR3: CASSLTGGDADTQYF
DNA: TGCGCCAGCAGCTTGACAGGGGGCGATGCGGATACGCAGTATTTT

D: TRBD1
V: TRBV5-1
J: TRBJ1-2
size: NA
CDR3: CASSLGTGGGYTF
DNA: TGCGCCAGCAGCTTGGGAACAGGGGGTGGCTACACCTTC

D: TRBD1
V: TRBV5-4
J: TRBJ1-4
size: NA
CDR3: CASSLNRGGEKLFF
DNA: TGTGCCAGCAGCTTGAACAGGGGTGGTGAAAAACTGTTTTTT

D: TRBD2
V: TRBV4-2
J: TRBJ2-7
size: NA
CDR3: CASSQAPVREAPYEQYF
DNA: TGTGCCAGCAGCCAAGCCCCAGTGCGGGAGGCCCCCTACGAGCAGTACTTC

D: TRBD1
V: TRBV9
J: TRBJ1-1
size: few
CDR3: CASSDGTGETTEAFF
DNA: TGTGCCAGCAGCGATGGGACAGGGGAAACCACTGAAGCTTTCTTT

D: NA
V: TRBV4-1
J: TRBJ2-7
size: once
CDR3: CASSQDPLVSAGSYEQYF
DNA: TGCGCCAGCAGCCAAGATCCCCTTGTAAGCGCTGGTTCCTACGAGCAGTACTTC

D: TRBD2
V: TRBV5-4
J: TRBJ2-1
size: NA
CDR3: CASSLNSGYNEQFF
DNA: TGTGCCAGCAGCTTGAATAGCGGGTACAATGAGCAGTTCTTC

D: NA
V: TRBV30
J: TRBJ2-3
size: NA
CDR3: CAWANRDTQYF
DNA: TGTGCCTGGGCCAACAGGGACACGCAGTATTTT

D: NA
V: TRBV9
J: TRBJ2-1
size: NA
CDR3: CASSLSIGVEQFF
DNA: TGTGCCAGCAGCCTAAGCATAGGAGTTGAGCAGTTCTTC

D: NA
V: TRBV11-2
J: TRBJ2-7
size: NA
CDR3: CASSLRYEQYF
DNA: TGTGCCAGCAGCTTACGGTACGAGCAGTACTTC

D: TRBD1
V: TRBV5-6
J: TRBJ2-7
size: NA
CDR3: CASSPRDRNEQYF
DNA: TGTGCCAGCAGCCCCCGGGACAGGAACGAGCAGTACTTC

D: TRBD1
V: TRBV9
J: TRBJ1-2
size: few
CDR3: CASSVTRDRGSEGYTF
DNA: TGTGCCAGCAGCGTCACCCGGGACAGGGGTTCGGAGGGCTACACCTTC